This TCR beta chain came from a study of blood T cell repertoires in COVID-19. This clone was picked up one time. Germline loops: CDR1 ENHRY, CDR2 SYGVKD. The CDR3 totals 14 residues. The ends lost 2 bases at V and 6 bases at J; junction bases unmatched: 3. As handled by the study authors: Reference gene primer amplification in the assay estimated nucleated cell counts. The table came from immunoSEQ multiplex PCR; TCRdb's copy has only in-frame clones and leaves some out. V, J and clone size were drawn from that table, and D and trimming were deduced from the DNA. The sample holds roughly 100,000 clones; roughly nine tenths are singletons and the top ten take 2%.

The sequence derives from a man aged 50-59 years with active COVID-19. This chain connects TRBV10-3 to TRBJ1-5; 8 bases align to TRBD1. Sequencing used peripheral blood. The CDR3 bases are TGTGCCATCAGTGAGGACAGGGGCGGTCAGCCCCAGCATTTT. Translated: CAISEDRGGQPQHF.